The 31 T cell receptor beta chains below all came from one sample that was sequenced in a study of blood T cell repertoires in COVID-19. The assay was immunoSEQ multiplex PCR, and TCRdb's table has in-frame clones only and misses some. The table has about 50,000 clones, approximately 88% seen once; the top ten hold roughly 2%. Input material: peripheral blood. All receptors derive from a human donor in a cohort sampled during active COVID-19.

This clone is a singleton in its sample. CDR3 coding DNA: TGTGCCAGTACAGAGGTGGGGGGGGCAGATCAGCCCCAGCATTTT. Protein sequence: CASTEVGGADQPQHF. The chain links TRBV19 to TRBJ1-5, with D perhaps matching TRBD1 (6 bases). Trimming took off 7 bases at V and 5 bases at J, with 18 bases between the two ends. The CDR3 length is 15 residues. Per germline, CDR1 LNHDA and CDR2 SQIVND (reference sequence).

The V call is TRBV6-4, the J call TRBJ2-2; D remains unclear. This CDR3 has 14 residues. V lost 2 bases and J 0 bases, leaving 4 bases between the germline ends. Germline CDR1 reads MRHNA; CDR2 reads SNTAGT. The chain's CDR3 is CASSDGANTGELFF. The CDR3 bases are TGTGCCAGCAGTGACGGAGCGAACACCGGGGAGCTGTTTTTT.

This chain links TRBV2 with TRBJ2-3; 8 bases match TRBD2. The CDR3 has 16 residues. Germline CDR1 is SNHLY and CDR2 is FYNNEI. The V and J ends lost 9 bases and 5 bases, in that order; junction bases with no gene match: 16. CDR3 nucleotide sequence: TGTGCCAGGAACCTTAAAAGGGGACTAGTGCAAGATACGCAGTATTTT. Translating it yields CARNLKRGLVQDTQYF.

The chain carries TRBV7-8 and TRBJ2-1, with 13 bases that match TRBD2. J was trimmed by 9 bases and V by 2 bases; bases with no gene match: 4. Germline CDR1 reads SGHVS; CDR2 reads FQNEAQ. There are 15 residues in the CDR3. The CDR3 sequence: CASSLTLAGGSEQFF. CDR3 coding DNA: TGTGCCAGCAGCTTAACACTAGCGGGAGGGAGTGAGCAGTTCTTC.

CDR3 nucleotide sequence: TGTGCCAGTCGGGAACAGATCTCCTACAATGAGCAGTTCTTC. This sequence encodes CASREQISYNEQFF. V is TRBV19 and J is TRBJ2-1; D is possibly TRBD2 (5 bases). This CDR3 contains 14 residues. Deletions cut 8 bases from V and 0 bases from J, with 11 bases between. Germline CDR1 is LNHDA and CDR2 is SQIVND (reference sequence). Based on the CDR3 plus reference TRBV19 and TRBJ2-1, the full variable domain is DGGITQSPKYLFRKEGQNVTLSCEQNLNHDAMYWYRQDPGQGLRLIYYSQIVNDFQKGDIAEGYSVSREKKESFPLTVTSAQKNPTAFYLCASREQISYNEQFFGPGTRLTVL.

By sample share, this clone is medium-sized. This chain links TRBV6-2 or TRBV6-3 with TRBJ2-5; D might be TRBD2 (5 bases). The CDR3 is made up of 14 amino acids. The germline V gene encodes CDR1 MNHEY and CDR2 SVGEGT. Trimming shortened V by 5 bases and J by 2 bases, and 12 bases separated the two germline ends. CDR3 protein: CASSSGQEQETQYF. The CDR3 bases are TGTGCCAGCAGTAGCGGTCAGGAACAAGAGACCCAGTACTTC.

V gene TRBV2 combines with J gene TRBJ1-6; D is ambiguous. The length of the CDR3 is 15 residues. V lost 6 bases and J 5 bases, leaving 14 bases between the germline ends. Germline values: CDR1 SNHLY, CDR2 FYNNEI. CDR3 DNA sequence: TGTGCCAGCAGCGACCAAACAGCAAATAATTCACCCCTCCACTTT. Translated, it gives CASSDQTANNSPLHF.

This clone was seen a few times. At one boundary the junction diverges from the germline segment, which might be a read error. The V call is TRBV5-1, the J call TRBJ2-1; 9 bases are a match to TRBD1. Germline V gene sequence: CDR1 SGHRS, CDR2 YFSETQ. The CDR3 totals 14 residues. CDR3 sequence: CASSWDMSGTGLIF. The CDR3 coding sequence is TGCGCCAGCAGCTGGGACATGTCCGGGACAGGGCTGATCTTC.

The CDR3 reads CASSRITRTVNEQFF. CDR3 DNA sequence: TGTGCCAGCAGCCGAATTACCCGGACAGTAAATGAGCAGTTCTTC. The genes are TRBV6-5 and TRBJ2-1; D may be TRBD1 (6 bases). There are 15 residues in the CDR3. In germline, CDR1 is MNHEY, CDR2 SVGAGI. With 6 bases removed from V and 7 bases from J, the gap between germline ends came to 19 bases.

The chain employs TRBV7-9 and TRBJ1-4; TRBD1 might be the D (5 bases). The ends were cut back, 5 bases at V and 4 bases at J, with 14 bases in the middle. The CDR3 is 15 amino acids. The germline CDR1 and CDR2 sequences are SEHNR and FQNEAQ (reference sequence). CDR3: CASSGAGRINEKLFF. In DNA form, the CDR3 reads TGTGCCAGCAGCGGGGCAGGACGCATTAATGAAAAACTGTTTTTT.

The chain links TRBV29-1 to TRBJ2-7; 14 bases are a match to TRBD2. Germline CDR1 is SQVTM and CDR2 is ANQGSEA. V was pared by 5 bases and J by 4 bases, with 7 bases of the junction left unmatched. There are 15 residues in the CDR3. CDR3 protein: CSVRPRTSGGYEQYF. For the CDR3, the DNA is TGCAGCGTTCGTCCCCGGACTAGCGGGGGGTACGAGCAGTACTTC.

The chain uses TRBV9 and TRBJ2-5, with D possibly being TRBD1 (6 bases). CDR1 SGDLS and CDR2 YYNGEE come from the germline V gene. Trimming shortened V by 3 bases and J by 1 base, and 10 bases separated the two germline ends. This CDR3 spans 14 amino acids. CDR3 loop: CASSAGTPQETQYF. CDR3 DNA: TGTGCCAGCAGCGCTGGGACACCCCAAGAGACCCAGTACTTC.

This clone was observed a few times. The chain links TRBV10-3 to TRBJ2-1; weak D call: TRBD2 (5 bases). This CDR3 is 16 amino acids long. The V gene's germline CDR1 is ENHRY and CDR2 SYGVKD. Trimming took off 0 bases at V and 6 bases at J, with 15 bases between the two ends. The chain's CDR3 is CAISESELVFPNEQFF. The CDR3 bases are TGTGCCATCAGTGAGTCGGAACTAGTTTTTCCCAATGAGCAGTTCTTC.

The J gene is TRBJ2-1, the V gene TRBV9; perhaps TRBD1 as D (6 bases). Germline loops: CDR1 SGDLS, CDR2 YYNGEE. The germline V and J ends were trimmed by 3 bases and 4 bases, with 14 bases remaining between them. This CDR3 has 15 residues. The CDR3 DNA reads TGTGCCAGCAGCGCCCCTGGGGGCAGGTACAATGAGCAGTTCTTC. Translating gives CASSAPGGRYNEQFF.

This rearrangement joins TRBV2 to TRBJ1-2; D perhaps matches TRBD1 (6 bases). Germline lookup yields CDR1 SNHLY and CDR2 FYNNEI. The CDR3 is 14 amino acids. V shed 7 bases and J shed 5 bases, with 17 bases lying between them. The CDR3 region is CASTPTGPGYGYTF. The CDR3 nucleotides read TGTGCCAGCACTCCGACAGGCCCTGGGTATGGCTACACCTTC.

The CDR3 protein is CASSLNYGRGQDTQYF. The CDR3 nucleotides read TGTGCCAGCAGCTTAAATTACGGCAGGGGGCAAGATACGCAGTATTTT. The genes are TRBV7-3 and TRBJ2-3; 8 bases line up with TRBD1. This CDR3 contains 16 residues. V gave up 1 base and J gave up 5 bases; unmatched junction bases: 8. Germline V gene data show CDR1 as SGHTA and CDR2 as FQGTGA.

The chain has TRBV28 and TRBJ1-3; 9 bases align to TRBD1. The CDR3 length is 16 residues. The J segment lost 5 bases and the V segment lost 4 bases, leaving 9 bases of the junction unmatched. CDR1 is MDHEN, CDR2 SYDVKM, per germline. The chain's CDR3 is CASSSTGTGFRNTIYF. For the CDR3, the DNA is TGTGCCAGCAGTTCCACCGGGACAGGGTTTAGAAACACCATATATTTT.

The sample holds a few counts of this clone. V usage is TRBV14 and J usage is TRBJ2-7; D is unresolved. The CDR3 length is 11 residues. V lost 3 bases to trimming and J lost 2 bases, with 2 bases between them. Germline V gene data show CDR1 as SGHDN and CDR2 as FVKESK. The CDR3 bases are TGTGCCAGCAGCCATACCTACGAGCAGTACTTC. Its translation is CASSHTYEQYF.

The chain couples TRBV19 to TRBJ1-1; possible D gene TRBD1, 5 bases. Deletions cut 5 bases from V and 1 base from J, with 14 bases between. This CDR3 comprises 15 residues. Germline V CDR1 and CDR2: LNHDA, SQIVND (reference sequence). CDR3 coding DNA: TGTGCCAGTAGTGCCCCCGGGGGGGGGAACACTGAAGCTTTCTTT. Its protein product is CASSAPGGGNTEAFF.

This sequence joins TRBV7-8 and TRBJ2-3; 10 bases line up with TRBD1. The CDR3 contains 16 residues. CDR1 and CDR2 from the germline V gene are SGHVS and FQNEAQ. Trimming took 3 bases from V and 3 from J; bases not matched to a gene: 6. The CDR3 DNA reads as TGTGCCAGCAGCTTGGCGACAGGGGGCGGGACAGATACGCAGTATTTT. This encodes CASSLATGGGTDTQYF.

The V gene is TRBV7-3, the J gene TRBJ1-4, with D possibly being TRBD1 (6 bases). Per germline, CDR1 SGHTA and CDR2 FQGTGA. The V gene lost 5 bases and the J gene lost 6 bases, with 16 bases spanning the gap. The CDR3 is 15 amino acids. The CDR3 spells CASSPNRTVHEKLFF. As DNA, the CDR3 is TGTGCCAGCAGCCCCAATCGGACAGTCCATGAAAAACTGTTTTTT.

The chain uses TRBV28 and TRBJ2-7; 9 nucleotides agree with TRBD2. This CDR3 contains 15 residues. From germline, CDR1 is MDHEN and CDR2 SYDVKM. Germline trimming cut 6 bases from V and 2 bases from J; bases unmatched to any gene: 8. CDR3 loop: CASSDPSGTTYEQYF. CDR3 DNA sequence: TGTGCCAGCAGCGACCCTAGCGGGACCACCTACGAGCAGTACTTC.

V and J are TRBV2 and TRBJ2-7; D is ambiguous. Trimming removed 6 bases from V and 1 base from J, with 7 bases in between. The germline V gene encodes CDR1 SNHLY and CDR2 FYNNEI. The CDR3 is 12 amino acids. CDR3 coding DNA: TGTGCCAGCAGCCTAATTTCCTACGAGCAGTACTTC. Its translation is CASSLISYEQYF.

CDR3 in amino acids: CASRPRRGRAFF. In nucleotides, the CDR3 is TGTGCCAGCAGGCCACGGAGGGGCCGAGCTTTCTTT. The V and J genes are TRBV6-5 and TRBJ1-1; possible D gene TRBD1, 5 bases. V lost 6 bases and J lost 10, with 15 bases in between. The CDR3 runs to 12 residues. The V gene's germline CDR1 is MNHEY and CDR2 SVGAGI.

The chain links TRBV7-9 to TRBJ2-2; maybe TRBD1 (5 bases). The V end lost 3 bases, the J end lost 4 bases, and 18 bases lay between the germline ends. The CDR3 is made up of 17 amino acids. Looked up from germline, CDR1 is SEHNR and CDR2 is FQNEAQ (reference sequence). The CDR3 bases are TGTGCCAGCAGCTTTATGATAGAGCAGGGCCCCACCGGGGAGCTGTTTTTT. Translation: CASSFMIEQGPTGELFF.

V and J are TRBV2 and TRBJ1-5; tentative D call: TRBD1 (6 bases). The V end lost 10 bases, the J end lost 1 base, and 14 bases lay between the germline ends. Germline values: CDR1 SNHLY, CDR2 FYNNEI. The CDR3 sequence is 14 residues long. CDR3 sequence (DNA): TGTGCCACCGCCCGGCAGGGGAGCAATCAGCCCCAGCATTTT. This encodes CATARQGSNQPQHF.

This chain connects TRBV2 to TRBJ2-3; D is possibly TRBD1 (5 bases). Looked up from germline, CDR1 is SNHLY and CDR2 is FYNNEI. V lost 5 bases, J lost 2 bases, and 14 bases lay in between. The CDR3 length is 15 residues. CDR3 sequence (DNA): TGTGCCAGCAGTACCCGACAGACCAACACAGATACGCAGTATTTT. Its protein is CASSTRQTNTDTQYF.

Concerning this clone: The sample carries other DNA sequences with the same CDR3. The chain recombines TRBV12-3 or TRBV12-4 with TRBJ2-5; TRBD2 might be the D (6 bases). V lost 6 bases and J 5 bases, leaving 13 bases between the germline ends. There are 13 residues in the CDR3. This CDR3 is CASSPPEGETQYF. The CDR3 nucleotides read TGTGCCAGCAGCCCTCCGGAGGGGGAGACCCAGTACTTC.

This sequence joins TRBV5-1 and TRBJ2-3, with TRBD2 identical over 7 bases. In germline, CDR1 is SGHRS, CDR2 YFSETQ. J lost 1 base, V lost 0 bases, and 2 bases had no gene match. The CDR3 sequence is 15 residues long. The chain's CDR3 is CASSLGGRGTDTQYF. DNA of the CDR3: TGCGCCAGCAGCTTGGGAGGGAGGGGCACAGATACGCAGTATTTT.

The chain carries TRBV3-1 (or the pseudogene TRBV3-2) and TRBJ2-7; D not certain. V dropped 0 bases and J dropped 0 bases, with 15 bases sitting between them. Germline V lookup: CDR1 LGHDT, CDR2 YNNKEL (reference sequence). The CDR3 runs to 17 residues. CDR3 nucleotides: TGTGCCAGCAGCCAAGATTATAGTTTTTTTAGCTCCTACGAGCAGTACTTC. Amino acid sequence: CASSQDYSFFSSYEQYF.

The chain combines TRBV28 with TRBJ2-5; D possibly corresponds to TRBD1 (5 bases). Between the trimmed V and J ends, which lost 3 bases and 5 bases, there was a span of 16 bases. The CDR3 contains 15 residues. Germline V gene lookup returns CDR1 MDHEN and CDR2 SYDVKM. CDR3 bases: TGTGCCAGCAGTTTTTCACGCCAGGGTGGGGAGACCCAGTACTTC. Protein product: CASSFSRQGGETQYF.